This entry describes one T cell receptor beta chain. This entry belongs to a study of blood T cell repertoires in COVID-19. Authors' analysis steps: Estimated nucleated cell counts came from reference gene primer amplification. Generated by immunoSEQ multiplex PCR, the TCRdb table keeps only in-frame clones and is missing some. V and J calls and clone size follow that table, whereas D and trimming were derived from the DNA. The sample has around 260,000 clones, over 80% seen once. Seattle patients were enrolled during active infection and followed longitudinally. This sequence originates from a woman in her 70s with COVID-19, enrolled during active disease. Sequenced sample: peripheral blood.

CDR3 nucleotide sequence: TGTGCCAGCAGTTTATTCGGGGGGCCCTCCTACGAGCAGTACTTC. Protein product: CASSLFGGPSYEQYF. The chain recombines TRBV28 with TRBJ2-7, with a possible D match to TRBD2 (7 bases). V dropped 1 base and J dropped 0 bases, with 10 bases sitting between them. Looked up from germline, CDR1 is MDHEN and CDR2 is SYDVKM. The CDR3 has 15 residues.